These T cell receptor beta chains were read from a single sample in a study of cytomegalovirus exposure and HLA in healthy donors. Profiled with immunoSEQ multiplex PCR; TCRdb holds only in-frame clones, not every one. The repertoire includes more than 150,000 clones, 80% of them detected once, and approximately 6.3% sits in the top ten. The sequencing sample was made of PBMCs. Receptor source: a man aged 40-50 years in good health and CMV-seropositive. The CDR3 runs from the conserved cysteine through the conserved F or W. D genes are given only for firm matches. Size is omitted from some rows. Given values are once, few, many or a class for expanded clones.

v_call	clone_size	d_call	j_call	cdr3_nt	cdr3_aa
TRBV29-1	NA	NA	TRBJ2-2	TGCAGCGCCACGGAAGGGGCCACCGGGGAGCTGTTTTTT	CSATEGATGELFF
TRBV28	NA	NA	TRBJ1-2	TGTGCCAGCACCAAACGACAGGTGGTCGGCTATGGCTACACCTTC	CASTKRQVVGYGYTF
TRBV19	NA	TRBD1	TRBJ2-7	TGTGCCAGTAGTATAGCGGGACAGGGCTCCTACGAGCAGTACTTC	CASSIAGQGSYEQYF
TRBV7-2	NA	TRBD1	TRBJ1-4	TGTGCCAGCAGCCAAGACAGGGGGCTTAATGAAAAACTGTTTTTT	CASSQDRGLNEKLFF
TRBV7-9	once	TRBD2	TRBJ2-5	TGTGCCAGCAGCACGCCGCGGGGGCAAGAGACCCAGTACTTC	CASSTPRGQETQYF
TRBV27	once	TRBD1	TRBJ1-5	TGTGCCAGCAGTCCCAGGGACAGGGGAAGCAATCAGCCCCAGCATTTT	CASSPRDRGSNQPQHF
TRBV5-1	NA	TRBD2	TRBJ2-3	TGCGCCAGCACCCTGGTTGGCGGGGGAAGAGATACGCAGTATTTT	CASTLVGGGRDTQYF
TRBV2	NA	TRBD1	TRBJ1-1	TGTGCCAGCAGTGTCGAGACAGGGGGCGTTGAAGCTTTCTTT	CASSVETGGVEAFF
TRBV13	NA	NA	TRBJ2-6	TGTGCCAGCAGCTTACGAGTGGGGGGATCAGGGGCCAACGTCCTGACTTTC	CASSLRVGGSGANVLTF
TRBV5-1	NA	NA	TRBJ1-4	TGCGCCAGCAGCTTTGGGCGGAGGGGAGGGATTGAAAAACTGTTTTTT	CASSFGRRGGIEKLFF
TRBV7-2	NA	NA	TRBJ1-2	TGTGCCAGCAGCTGGGGGGAAGGCTATGACTATGGCTACACCTTC	CASSWGEGYDYGYTF
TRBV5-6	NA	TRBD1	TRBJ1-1	TGTGCCAGCACTTGGACAGGGCCCCTCACTGAAGCTTTCTTT	CASTWTGPLTEAFF
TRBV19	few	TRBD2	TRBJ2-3	TGTGCCAGTAGGGTGACTAGCGGCTACACAGATACGCAGTATTTT	CASRVTSGYTDTQYF
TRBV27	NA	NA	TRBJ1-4	TGTGCCAGCCGACGTCTGACGGGTATTAATGAAAAACTGTTTTTT	CASRRLTGINEKLFF
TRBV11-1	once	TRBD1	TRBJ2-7	TGTGCCAGCCTAGAGACAGGGGGCCTAAACGAGCAGTACTTC	CASLETGGLNEQYF
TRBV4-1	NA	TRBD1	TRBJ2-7	TGCGCCAGCAGCCAGGGACAGGTGTTGGACGAGCAGTACTTC	CASSQGQVLDEQYF
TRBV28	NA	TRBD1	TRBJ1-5	TGTGCCAGCAGCTGGGACAGTAATCAGCCCCAGCATTTT	CASSWDSNQPQHF
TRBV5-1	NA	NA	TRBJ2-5	TGCGCAACCGCCCCCCGGGGCGGGGAGCGGGAGACCCAGTACTTC	CATAPRGGERETQYF
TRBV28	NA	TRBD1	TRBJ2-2	TGTGCCAGCAGCCACGGAGGACAGGGGAAGAACACCGGGGAGCTGTTTTTT	CASSHGGQGKNTGELFF
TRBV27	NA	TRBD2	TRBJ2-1	TGTGCCAGCAGTTCCCTAGCGGGGGACAATGAGCAGTTCTTC	CASSSLAGDNEQFF
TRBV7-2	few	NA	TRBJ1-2	TGTGCCAGCAGCTTAGTAGGCCGGATGCGGGGCACCTATGGCTACACCTTC	CASSLVGRMRGTYGYTF
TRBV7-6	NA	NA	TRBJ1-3	TGTGCCAGCAGATTAGGGAGTTCTGGAAACACCATATATTTT	CASRLGSSGNTIYF
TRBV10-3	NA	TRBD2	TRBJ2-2	TGTGCCATCAGTGAGCCGACTAGCGGGACACGCGGGGAGCTGTTTTTT	CAISEPTSGTRGELFF
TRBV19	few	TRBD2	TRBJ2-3	TGTGCCAGTAGTATAGATCCGGCGGGGGGGATCACAGATACGCAGTATTTT	CASSIDPAGGITDTQYF
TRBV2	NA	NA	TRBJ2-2	TGTGCCAGCAGTGATGGCAGGGGAGGGCTGGCCGGGGAGCTGTTTTTT	CASSDGRGGLAGELFF
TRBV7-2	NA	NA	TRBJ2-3	TGTGCCAGCAGCTTAGGGGGCGGCGGTGATACGCAGTATTTT	CASSLGGGGDTQYF
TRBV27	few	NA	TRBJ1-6	TGTGCCAGCAGTTTCAGAACGAATTCACCCCTCCACTTT	CASSFRTNSPLHF
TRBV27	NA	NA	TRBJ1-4	TGTGCCAGCAGGCCCCGAGTGAATGAAAAACTGTTTTTT	CASRPRVNEKLFF
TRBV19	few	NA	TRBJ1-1	TGTGCCAGTAGTATAGATTGGCCGATTACAGGGAACACTGAAGCTTTCTTT	CASSIDWPITGNTEAFF
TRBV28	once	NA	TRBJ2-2	TGTGCCAGTGAGGGGGTACTATTCACCGGGGAGCTGTTTTTT	CASEGVLFTGELFF
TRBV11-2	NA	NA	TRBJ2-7	TGTGCCAGCAGCTATCCAGGGCAGTACTACGAGCAGTACTTC	CASSYPGQYYEQYF
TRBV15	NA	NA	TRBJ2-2	TGTGCCACCAGCAGAGATAAAGTGCGGGGCGGGGAGCTGTTTTTT	CATSRDKVRGGELFF
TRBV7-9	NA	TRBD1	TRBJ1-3	TGTGCCAGCAGCTTAGACTTTGGACAGGGTTTGGCTGGAAACACCATATATTTT	CASSLDFGQGLAGNTIYF